The present T cell receptor (beta chain) was sequenced within a study of beta chain features in type 1 diabetes. Expressed TCRB transcripts were sequenced, since all the RNA that had been isolated was reverse transcribed. Repertoires were generated with immunoSEQ multiplex PCR, while TCRdb's copy carries only in-frame clones and drops some. The sample has some 350,000 clones; 8.5% to 10% are singletons. This clone was found a few times. What it binds is not known. The study's findings and limits: PCR may have favored shorter templates equally in patients and controls. All four CD4+ subsets of Type 1 diabetes patients contained TCRB CDR3s that were moderately but significantly shorter. For patients, the naive, central memory and Treg TCRB repertoires appeared more alike than for healthy donors.

The receptor comes from a man aged 25 to 45 with type 1 diabetes. The sequencing input was central memory CD4+ T cells from blood.

DNA for the CDR3: TGTGCCACGGTGGCGGACACTGAAGCTTTCTTT. It specifies CATVADTEAFF. The chain carries TRBV10-3 and TRBJ1-1, with D unresolved. Trimming cost V 10 bases and J 3 bases, with 9 bases left between them. Germline V lookup: CDR1 ENHRY, CDR2 SYGVKD. The length of the CDR3 is 11 residues.